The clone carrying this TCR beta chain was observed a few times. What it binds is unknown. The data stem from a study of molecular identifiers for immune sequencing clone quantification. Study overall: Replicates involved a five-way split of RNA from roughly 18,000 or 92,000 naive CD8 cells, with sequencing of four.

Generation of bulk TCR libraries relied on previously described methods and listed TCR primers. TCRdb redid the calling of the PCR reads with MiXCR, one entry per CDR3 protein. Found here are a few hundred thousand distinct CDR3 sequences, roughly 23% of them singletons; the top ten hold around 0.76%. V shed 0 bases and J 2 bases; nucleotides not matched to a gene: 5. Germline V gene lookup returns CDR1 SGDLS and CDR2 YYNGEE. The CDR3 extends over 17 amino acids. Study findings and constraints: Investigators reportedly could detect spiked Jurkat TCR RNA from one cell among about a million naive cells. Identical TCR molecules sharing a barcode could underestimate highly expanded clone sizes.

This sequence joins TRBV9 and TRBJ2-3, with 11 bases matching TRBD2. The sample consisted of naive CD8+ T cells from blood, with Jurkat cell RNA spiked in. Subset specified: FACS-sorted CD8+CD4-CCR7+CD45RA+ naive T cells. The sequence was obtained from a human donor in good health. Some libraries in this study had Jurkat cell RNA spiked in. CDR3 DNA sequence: TGTGCCAGCAGCGTAGGACGGGGACTAGCGGACACAGATACGCAGTATTTT. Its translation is CASSVGRGLADTDTQYF.